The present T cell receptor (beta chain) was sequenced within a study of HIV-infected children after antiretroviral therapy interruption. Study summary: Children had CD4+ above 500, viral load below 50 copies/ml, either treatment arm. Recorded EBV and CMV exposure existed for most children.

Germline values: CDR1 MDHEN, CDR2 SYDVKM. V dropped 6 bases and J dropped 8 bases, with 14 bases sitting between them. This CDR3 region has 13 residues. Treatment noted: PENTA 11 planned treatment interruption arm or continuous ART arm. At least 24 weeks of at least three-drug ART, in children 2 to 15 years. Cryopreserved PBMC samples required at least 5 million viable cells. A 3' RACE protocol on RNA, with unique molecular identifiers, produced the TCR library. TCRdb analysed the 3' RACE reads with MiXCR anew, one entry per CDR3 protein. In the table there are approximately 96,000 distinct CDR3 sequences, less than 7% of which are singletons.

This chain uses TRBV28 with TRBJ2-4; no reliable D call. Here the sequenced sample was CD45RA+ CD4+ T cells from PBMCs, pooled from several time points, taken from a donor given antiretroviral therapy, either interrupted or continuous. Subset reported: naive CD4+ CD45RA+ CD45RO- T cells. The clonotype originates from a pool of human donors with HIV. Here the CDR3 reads CASSYEPRDIQYF. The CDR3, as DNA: TGTGCCAGCAGCTACGAGCCCCGGGACATTCAGTACTTC.